A single sample is the source of the 9 T cell receptor beta chains below, sequenced in a study of cytomegalovirus exposure and HLA in healthy donors. Researchers ran the PCR with 60 Vbeta and 13 Jbeta primers. Method: immunoSEQ multiplex PCR; TCRdb's copy keeps in-frame clones and lacks some. The sample spans under 95,000 clones; the ten largest clones claim over 3%. Sequencing was performed on PBMCs. These TCRs come from a female donor in good health and CMV-seropositive.

The J gene is TRBJ2-4, the V gene TRBV6-5; possibly TRBD1 for D (6 bases). Trimming stripped 5 bases from V and 15 bases from J, with 11 bases between. Looked up from germline, CDR1 is MNHEY and CDR2 is SVGAGI. CDR3 length: 10 amino acids. Here the CDR3 reads CASSRGGLYF. The DNA of the CDR3 is TGTGCCAGCAGTCGAGGGGGTCTGTACTTC.

The CDR3 loop is CASSIEQGGNEQFF. CDR3 sequence (DNA): TGTGCCAGTAGTATAGAACAGGGGGGGAATGAGCAGTTCTTC. V and J are TRBV19 and TRBJ2-1; D possibly corresponds to TRBD1 (8 bases). CDR1 LNHDA and CDR2 SQIVND come from the germline V gene (reference sequence). V dropped 0 bases and J dropped 7 bases, with 10 bases sitting between them. The CDR3 sequence is 14 residues long.

The genes are TRBV6-6 and TRBJ1-5; TRBD1 agrees at 9 bases. The germline CDR1 and CDR2 sequences are MNHNY and SVGAGI (reference sequence). There are 15 residues in the CDR3. After removal of 6 bases from V and 9 bases from J, the junction contained 12 bases not matched to a gene. The CDR3 spells CASRQVGDRVRPQHF. CDR3 coding DNA: TGTGCCAGCAGACAGGTGGGGGACAGGGTGCGGCCCCAGCATTTT.

The genes are TRBV18 and TRBJ1-2, with a weak D call TRBD1 (5 bases). This CDR3 has 14 amino acids. From germline, CDR1 is KGHSH and CDR2 LQKENI. Deletions cut 0 bases from V and 9 bases from J, with 14 bases between. The CDR3 sequence is CASSPPARAESYTF. CDR3 coding DNA: TGTGCCAGCTCACCACCCGCCAGGGCGGAAAGCTACACCTTC.

The rearrangement joins TRBV5-1 to TRBJ2-6; tentatively, D is TRBD1 (6 bases). The CDR3 spans 17 residues. The V end was cut by 0 bases, the J end by 0 bases, with 10 bases between. Germline CDR1 and CDR2: SGHRS and YFSETQ. This CDR3 reads CASSLGQELSGANVLTF. As DNA, the CDR3 is TGCGCCAGCAGCTTGGGACAGGAACTCTCTGGGGCCAACGTCCTGACTTTC.

The V gene is TRBV29-1, the J gene TRBJ2-1; perhaps TRBD1 as D (6 bases). This CDR3 contains 16 residues. V gave up 4 bases and J gave up 1 base, with 17 bases separating them. Germline CDR1 is SQVTM and CDR2 is ANQGSEA. CDR3 sequence reads: CSVGGPGGRSYNEQFF. The CDR3 nucleotides are TGCAGCGTTGGGGGTCCTGGGGGCCGATCCTACAATGAGCAGTTCTTC.

The chain recombines TRBV6-6 with TRBJ1-4; a possible D gene is TRBD1 (5 bases). V was clipped by 8 bases and J by 7 bases, with 14 bases between them. The CDR3 runs 13 residues. Germline V gene sequence: CDR1 MNHNY, CDR2 SVGAGI (reference sequence). The CDR3 is CASAGTGGEKLFF. The CDR3 bases are TGTGCCAGCGCCGGGACGGGGGGTGAAAAACTGTTTTTT.

The CDR3 region is CASRFLTPAGDQETQYF. The CDR3 DNA reads as TGTGCCAGCCGCTTTTTGACCCCGGCGGGAGATCAAGAGACCCAGTACTTC. The J gene is TRBJ2-5, the V gene TRBV28; 7 positions match TRBD2. In germline, CDR1 is MDHEN, CDR2 SYDVKM. This CDR3 comprises 17 residues. Unmatched junction bases numbered 17, after V lost 8 bases and J lost 2 bases.

This chain joins TRBV28 and TRBJ1-2, with TRBD1 matching over 11 bases. This CDR3 region has 15 residues. Germline lookup yields CDR1 MDHEN and CDR2 SYDVKM. J lost 8 bases, V lost 3 bases, and 8 bases had no gene match. The CDR3 bases are TGTGCCAGCAGTTTGTACTTGGACAGGGGGCACGGCTACACCTTC. Translated, it gives CASSLYLDRGHGYTF.